The entry below describes one T cell receptor (beta chain). Antigen: not known. Splitting the CD4+ cells yielded a CD45RA+ naive subset and a CD45RA-negative memory subset. This sample was included in a study of shared clonotypes between healthy human individuals. Repertoires were generated with immunoSEQ multiplex PCR, while TCRdb's copy carries only in-frame clones and drops some. Among about 2.3 million clones listed, 85% to 95% were seen once. The germline CDR1 and CDR2 sequences are SGDLS and YYNGEE. V dropped 4 bases and J dropped 1; count of bases not matched to a gene: 9. The CDR3 totals 16 residues. Study findings and constraints: Larger estimated richness was generally seen in naive subsets than in memory subsets.

The chain is built from TRBV9 and TRBJ2-3, with 7 bases identical to TRBD1. The sequence was obtained from a man aged 18 to 29 in good health. Some clones in this sample may be carry-over from other donors' samples. Sequences were obtained from naive CD4+ T cells from PBMCs. Subset reported: CD45RA+ positively selected. CDR3 bases: TGTGCCAGCAGCCGTACCGGGACAGTGGGCACAGATACGCAGTATTTT. Protein sequence: CASSRTGTVGTDTQYF.